This entry lists 17 T cell receptor beta chains sequenced from one sample in a study of molecular identifiers for immune sequencing clone quantification. Using its own MiXCR run on the PCR reads, TCRdb lists one record per CDR3 protein. This sample yields about 500,000 distinct CDR3 sequences, of which around 23% are seen a single time; over 0.6% belongs to the top ten. Material: naive CD8+ T cells from blood, with Jurkat cell RNA spiked in. As for subset: FACS-sorted CD8+CD4-CCR7+CD45RA+ naive T cells. The receptors were gathered from a human donor in good health. Some libraries in this study had Jurkat cell RNA spiked in.

This clonotype was seen at least ten times. This sequence joins TRBV6-6 and TRBJ2-7; D perhaps matches TRBD1 (6 bases). V lost 3 bases and J lost 6, with 15 bases in between. The CDR3 is 14 residues long. Germline V gives CDR1 MNHNY, CDR2 SVGAGI (reference sequence). DNA for the CDR3: TGTGCCAGCAGTTATTACAGGGACCTTGCCGAGCAGTACTTC. Encoded protein: CASSYYRDLAEQYF.

This clonotype was counted only a few times. This chain uses TRBV21-1 with TRBJ2-2; the table's TRBD2 call for D was not verified on the DNA. TRBV21-1 is shown as a pseudogene. The CDR3 spans 14 residues. The CDR3 nucleotides are TGTGCCAGCTTGAAGCGGGAGACCACCGGGGAGCTGTTTTTT. Amino acids: CASLKRETTGELFF.

This clonotype was seen a few times. This rearrangement joins TRBV19 to TRBJ2-7, with TRBD1 matching 9 bases. After removal of 5 bases from V and 5 bases from J, the junction contained 13 bases not matched to a gene. Germline V lookup: CDR1 LNHDA, CDR2 SQIVND (reference sequence). The CDR3 has 16 residues. The CDR3 here is CASSPMSGTGFDEQYF. The CDR3 DNA sequence: TGTGCCAGTAGTCCGATGAGTGGGACAGGGTTCGACGAGCAGTACTTC.

The chain couples TRBV24-1 to TRBJ2-1; D assignment may be TRBD1 or TRBD2 (6 bases each). Germline assignment: CDR1 KGHDR and CDR2 SFDVKD. The CDR3 consists of 15 residues. Trimming pared 0 bases from V and 10 bases from J, leaving 15 bases between. The CDR3 DNA reads TGTGCCACCAGTGATTTGCCCCGGGGGCGACAAGAGCAGTTCTTC. Its protein is CATSDLPRGRQEQFF.

CDR3 sequence reads: CASFREGPFFNEQFF. CDR3 coding DNA: TGTGCCAGTTTTCGGGAGGGCCCTTTTTTCAATGAGCAGTTCTTC. J is TRBJ2-1 and V is TRBV7-9, with 8 bases lining up with TRBD2. Unmatched junction bases numbered 13, after V lost 9 bases and J lost 6 bases. The CDR3 is 15 residues long. In germline, CDR1 is SEHNR, CDR2 FQNEAQ (reference sequence).

V and J are TRBV19 and TRBJ1-1; D call uncertain. Germline values: CDR1 LNHDA, CDR2 SQIVND (reference sequence). The ends were cut back, 3 bases at V and 7 bases at J, with 12 bases in the middle. The CDR3 has 13 residues. The CDR3 is CASSIGLGNEAFF. In DNA, the CDR3 is TGTGCCAGTAGTATCGGTTTGGGAAATGAAGCTTTCTTT.

This clonotype showed up just a few times. The V call is TRBV4-1, the J call TRBJ2-1; possibly TRBD1 for D (6 bases). The CDR3 is made up of 13 amino acids. Trimming took 3 bases from V and 9 from J, leaving 12 bases between them. Germline V CDR1 and CDR2: MGHRA, YSYEKL. The CDR3 loop reads CASSQRQASEQFF. The CDR3 bases are TGCGCCAGCAGCCAGCGACAGGCAAGTGAGCAGTTCTTC.

At least ten counts were recorded for this clonotype. The chain has TRBV9 and TRBJ2-2; D unresolved. The V end was cut by 0 bases, the J end by 2 bases, with 11 bases between. The CDR3 has 16 residues. CDR1 and CDR2 (germline): SGDLS, YYNGEE. The CDR3 DNA sequence: TGTGCCAGCAGCGTAGAAGTAAGGGTAAACACCGGGGAGCTGTTTTTT. Translation gives CASSVEVRVNTGELFF.

A note on this clonotype: It may be a read error: a sequence one base away is much more abundant. V gene TRBV27 combines with J gene TRBJ1-5; TRBD1 matches at 9 bases. The CDR3 has 14 amino acids. Germline assignment: CDR1 MNHEY and CDR2 SMNVEV (reference sequence). V gave up 11 bases and J gave up 6 bases; unmatched junction bases: 11. Here the CDR3 DNA reads TGTGCCTGCAAAACCGGGACAGGGTCTCAGCCCCAGCATTTT. The encoded protein is CACKTGTGSQPQHF.

This clonotype was observed a few times. The chain combines TRBV3-1 with TRBJ2-3; the D is unclear. This CDR3 has 13 residues. V lost 0 bases and J lost 6, with 7 bases in between. Germline assignment: CDR1 LGHDT and CDR2 YNNKEL (reference sequence). CDR3 DNA sequence: TGTGCCAGCAGCCAAGATCCCTCCGATACGCAGTATTTT. This codes for CASSQDPSDTQYF.

This clonotype was observed a few times. This chain uses TRBV4-3 with TRBJ2-5; a weak D match, TRBD2 (5 bases). CDR1 and CDR2 (germline): LGHNA, YSLEER. The CDR3 is made up of 14 amino acids. V gave up 4 bases and J gave up 5 bases, with 14 bases separating them. CDR3 DNA: TGCGCCAGCAGCCGCGTACGGGGAGTGGAGACCCAGTACTTC. It codes for CASSRVRGVETQYF.

Concerning this clonotype: A much larger clonotype is one base distant, so this may be a read error. The final CDR3 position lacks the conserved phenylalanine or tryptophan, pointing to a likely read error. The chain has TRBV7-2 and TRBJ2-2; D gene ambiguous. V shed 4 bases and J shed 8 bases, with 5 bases lying between them. CDR3 length equals 11 residues. Germline V gene lookup returns CDR1 SGHTA and CDR2 FQGNSA. The CDR3: CASSYRGELFL. In DNA form, the CDR3 reads TGTGCCAGCAGCTACCGTGGGGAGCTGTTTTTA.

There are many counts of this clonotype. The CDR3 reads CASRDTSAGGLGDTQYF. DNA of the CDR3: TGTGCCAGCAGGGACACGTCAGCGGGAGGGCTTGGGGATACGCAGTATTTT. J is TRBJ2-3 and V is TRBV2; TRBD2 aligns across 10 bases. Trimming removed 6 bases from V and 6 bases from J; junction bases left unmatched: 15. In germline, CDR1 is SNHLY, CDR2 FYNNEI. The CDR3 runs to 17 residues. The entire variable domain, with the rest obtained from reference TRBV2 and TRBJ2-3, is as follows: EPEVTQTPSHQVTQMGQEVILRCVPISNHLYFYWYRQILGQKVEFLVSFYNNEISEKSEIFDDQFSVERPDGSNFTLKIRSTKLEDSAMYFCASRDTSAGGLGDTQYFGPGTRLTVL.

The chain couples TRBV5-5 to TRBJ2-7, with TRBD1 matching over 9 bases. CDR1 and CDR2 (germline): SGHKS, YYEKEE (reference sequence). The CDR3 contains 15 residues. V shed 4 bases and J 7 bases; nucleotides not matched to a gene: 12. In DNA form, the CDR3 reads TGTGCCAGCAGCATAACCCCGGGACAGGGCAGAGAGCAGTACTTC. Translated, it gives CASSITPGQGREQYF.

A note on this clonotype: A much larger clone lies a single base off, so this may be a read error. The V and J genes are TRBV20-1 and TRBJ2-7; D perhaps matches TRBD2 (5 bases). The CDR3 sequence is 12 residues long. Per germline, CDR1 DFQATT and CDR2 SNEGSKA (reference sequence). CDR3 DNA: TGCAGTGCTAGCGCGGGTGCCTACGAGCAGTGCTTC. Translating it yields CSASAGAYEQCF.

The chain uses TRBV7-3 and TRBJ1-6; D call uncertain. The CDR3 runs 14 residues. Germline V CDR1 and CDR2: SGHTA, FQGTGA. V was shortened by 1 base and J by 5 bases, with 6 bases between the two germline ends. Written as DNA, the CDR3 is TGTGCCAGCAGCTTAAGACAAAATAATTCACCCCTCCACTTT. Its protein is CASSLRQNNSPLHF.

At least ten counts were recorded for this clonotype. J is TRBJ2-3 and V is TRBV27; 12 nucleotides agree with TRBD1. V trimming: 5 bases; J trimming: 2 bases; junction bases outside the gene matches: 11. This CDR3 region has 18 residues. Per the germline V gene, CDR1 is MNHEY and CDR2 is SMNVEV (reference sequence). This CDR3 is CASSPTPGTGGYTDTQYF. Here the CDR3 DNA reads TGTGCCAGCAGTCCTACCCCGGGGACAGGGGGCTACACAGATACGCAGTATTTT.